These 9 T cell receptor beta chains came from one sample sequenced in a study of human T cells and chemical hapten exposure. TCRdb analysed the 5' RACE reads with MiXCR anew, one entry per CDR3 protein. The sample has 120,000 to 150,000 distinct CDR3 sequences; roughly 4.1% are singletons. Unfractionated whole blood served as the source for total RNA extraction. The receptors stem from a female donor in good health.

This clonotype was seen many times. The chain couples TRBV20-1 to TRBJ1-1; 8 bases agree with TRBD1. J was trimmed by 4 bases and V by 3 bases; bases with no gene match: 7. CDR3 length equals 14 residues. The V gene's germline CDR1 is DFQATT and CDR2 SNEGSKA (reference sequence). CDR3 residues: CSASLADRGTEAFF. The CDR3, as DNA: TGCAGTGCTAGTTTGGCTGACAGGGGCACTGAAGCTTTCTTT.

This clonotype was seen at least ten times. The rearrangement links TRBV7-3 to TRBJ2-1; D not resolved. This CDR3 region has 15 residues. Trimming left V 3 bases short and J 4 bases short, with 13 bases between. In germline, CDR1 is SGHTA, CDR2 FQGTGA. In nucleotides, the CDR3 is TGTGCCAGCAGCTTTTCGCCGACTGGATACAATGAGCAGTTCTTC. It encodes CASSFSPTGYNEQFF.

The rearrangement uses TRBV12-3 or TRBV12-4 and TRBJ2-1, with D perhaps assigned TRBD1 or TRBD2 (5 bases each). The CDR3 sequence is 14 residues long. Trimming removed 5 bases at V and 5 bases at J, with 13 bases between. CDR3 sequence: CASSAPGAHNEQFF. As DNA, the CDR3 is TGTGCCAGCAGTGCACCCGGGGCACACAATGAGCAGTTCTTC.

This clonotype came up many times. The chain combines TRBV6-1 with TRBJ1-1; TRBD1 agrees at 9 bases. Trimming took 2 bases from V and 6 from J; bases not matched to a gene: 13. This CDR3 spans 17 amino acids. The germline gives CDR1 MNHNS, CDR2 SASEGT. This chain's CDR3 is CASSELVGQGRRPEAFF. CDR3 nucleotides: TGTGCCAGCAGTGAATTGGTGGGACAGGGTAGACGGCCTGAAGCTTTCTTT.

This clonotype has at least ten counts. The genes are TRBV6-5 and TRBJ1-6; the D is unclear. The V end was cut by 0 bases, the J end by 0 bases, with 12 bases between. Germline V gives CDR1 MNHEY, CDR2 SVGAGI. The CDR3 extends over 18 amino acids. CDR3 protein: CASSYSNKGSSYNSPLHF. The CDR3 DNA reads TGTGCCAGCAGTTACTCGAACAAGGGAAGCTCCTATAATTCACCCCTCCACTTT.

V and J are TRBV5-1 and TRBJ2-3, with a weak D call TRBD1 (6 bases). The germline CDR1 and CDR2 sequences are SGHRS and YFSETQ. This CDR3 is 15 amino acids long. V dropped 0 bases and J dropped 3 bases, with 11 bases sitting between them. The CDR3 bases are TGCGCCAGCAGCTTGGACAGGGCCATTACAGATACGCAGTATTTT. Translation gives CASSLDRAITDTQYF. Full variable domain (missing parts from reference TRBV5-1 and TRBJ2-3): KAGVTQTPRYLIKTRGQQVTLSCSPISGHRSVSWYQQTPGQGLQFLFEYFSETQRNKGNFPGRFSGRQFSNSRSEMNVSTLELGDSALYLCASSLDRAITDTQYFGPGTRLTVL.

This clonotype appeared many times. The CDR3 loop is CASFSSENEKLFF. CDR3 in DNA: TGTGCCAGCTTCAGCAGTGAGAATGAAAAACTGTTTTTT. This chain joins TRBV2 and TRBJ1-4; no definite D call. This CDR3 is 13 amino acids long. Germline V lookup: CDR1 SNHLY, CDR2 FYNNEI. V was shortened by 8 bases and J by 5 bases, with 12 bases between the two germline ends.

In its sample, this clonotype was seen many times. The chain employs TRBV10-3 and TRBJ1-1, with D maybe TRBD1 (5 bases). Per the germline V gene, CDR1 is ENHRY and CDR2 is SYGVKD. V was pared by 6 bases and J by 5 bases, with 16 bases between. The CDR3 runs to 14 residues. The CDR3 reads CAIRFSLRGTEAFF. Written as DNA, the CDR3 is TGTGCCATCAGATTCTCTCTAAGGGGTACTGAAGCTTTCTTT.

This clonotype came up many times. CDR3 loop: CASRYDSDRGLNQPQHF. The CDR3 region has the DNA TGTGCCAGCAGGTACGATTCGGACAGGGGCCTAAATCAGCCCCAGCATTTT. This sequence joins TRBV6-1 and TRBJ1-5, with 9 bases matching TRBD1. The trim removed 6 bases at V and 4 bases at J, leaving 13 bases unmatched. The V gene's germline CDR1 is MNHNS and CDR2 SASEGT. The CDR3 contains 17 residues.